A selection of T cell receptor beta chains follows, all from one sample in a study of cytomegalovirus exposure and HLA in healthy donors. Profiled with immunoSEQ multiplex PCR; TCRdb holds only in-frame clones, not every one. The data hold 210,000 or so clones, with around four fifths observed a single time. Material for sequencing was PBMCs. The source of these receptors is a boy between 2 and 15 years old in good health and CMV-seronegative. Each CDR3 is given with its conserved first and last residue. The D gene is left open where the match is weak. Some rows mark clone size as missing; the rest say once, few, many or name a class of expanded clone.

V,D,size,J,CDR3,DNA
TRBV6-5,NA,few,TRBJ1-2,CASSYSPRRDGYTF,TGTGCCAGCAGTTACTCACCTCGGAGGGATGGCTACACCTTC
TRBV6-5,NA,few,TRBJ1-2,CASSYAGGYTF,TGTGCCAGCAGTTACGCGGGAGGCTACACCTTC
TRBV19,TRBD2,NA,TRBJ2-1,CASSMSSGGVYNEQFF,TGTGCCAGTAGTATGTCTAGCGGGGGGGTCTACAATGAGCAGTTCTTC
TRBV6-5,TRBD2,NA,TRBJ2-5,CASKTTSGPQETQYF,TGTGCCAGCAAGACGACTAGCGGGCCCCAAGAGACCCAGTACTTC
TRBV13,TRBD1,once,TRBJ1-2,CAWGDRSYGYTF,TGTGCCTGGGGGGACAGGAGCTATGGCTACACCTTC
TRBV11-2,NA,NA,TRBJ2-7,CASSSIGQSYEQYF,TGTGCCAGCAGCTCAATTGGACAGTCCTACGAGCAGTACTTC
TRBV13,TRBD1,NA,TRBJ2-4,CASSSRQGAVKNIQYF,TGTGCCAGCAGCTCGCGGCAGGGGGCTGTCAAAAACATTCAGTACTTC
TRBV19,TRBD1,NA,TRBJ2-1,CASSVQGAWEQFF,TGTGCCAGTAGTGTCCAGGGGGCTTGGGAGCAGTTCTTC
TRBV2,NA,NA,TRBJ1-1,CASSVGLPRTEAFF,TGTGCCAGCAGTGTGGGACTACCTCGCACTGAAGCTTTCTTT
TRBV4-1,NA,NA,TRBJ2-2,CASSQDPAGELFF,TGCGCCAGCAGCCAAGATCCGGCCGGGGAGCTGTTTTTT
TRBV19,NA,NA,TRBJ1-1,CASLGWGSGTEAFF,TGTGCCAGCCTCGGGTGGGGCAGTGGTACTGAAGCTTTCTTT
TRBV6-5,NA,NA,TRBJ1-5,CASTTGGNQPQHF,TGTGCCAGCACAACCGGGGGCAATCAGCCCCAGCATTTT
TRBV19,NA,NA,TRBJ1-1,CASPPRSRQGKWMNTEAFF,TGTGCCAGTCCACCTCGGTCCCGGCAGGGGAAGTGGATGAACACTGAAGCTTTCTTT
TRBV5-8,NA,once,TRBJ1-4,CASSTKKGLGEKLFF,TGTGCCAGCAGCACGAAAAAGGGACTCGGTGAAAAACTGTTTTTT
TRBV2,NA,NA,TRBJ1-2,CASSDWGLGDGYTF,TGTGCCAGCAGTGATTGGGGGCTTGGCGATGGCTACACCTTC
TRBV2,NA,NA,TRBJ1-3,CASIAGSSGNTIYF,TGTGCCAGCATTGCGGGGTCCTCTGGAAACACCATATATTTT
TRBV19,NA,NA,TRBJ1-1,CASSRGVEAFF,TGTGCCAGTAGTAGGGGGGTTGAAGCTTTCTTT
TRBV9,TRBD2,once,TRBJ2-3,CASSVVPLAGGNTDTQYF,TGTGCCAGCAGCGTAGTCCCCCTCGCGGGGGGCAACACAGATACGCAGTATTTT
TRBV29-1,NA,NA,TRBJ2-2,CSTAVPGHTGELFF,TGCAGCACTGCGGTCCCAGGGCACACCGGGGAGCTGTTTTTT
TRBV27,NA,NA,TRBJ2-1,CASGGAGPSSYNEQFF,TGTGCCAGTGGGGGGGCGGGCCCAAGCTCCTACAATGAGCAGTTCTTC
TRBV21-1,NA,NA,TRBJ1-5,CASSKDDRCNQPQHF,TGTGCCAGCAGCAAAGACGACAGATGCAATCAGCCCCAGCATTTT
TRBV2,TRBD1,NA,TRBJ2-7,CASSTPQGQAISYEQYF,TGTGCCAGCAGTACTCCCCAGGGACAGGCAATCTCCTACGAGCAGTACTTC
TRBV18,NA,NA,TRBJ1-1,CASSQTGYTEAFF,TGTGCCAGCTCTCAAACAGGGTACACTGAAGCTTTCTTT
TRBV12-5,TRBD1,NA,TRBJ1-4,CASGLVVVPGQGDEKLFF,TGTGCTAGTGGTTTGGTAGTGGTGCCGGGACAGGGGGATGAAAAACTGTTTTTT
TRBV2,TRBD1,NA,TRBJ2-1,CASSSDRGRLNEQFF,TGTGCCAGCAGTTCCGACAGGGGGCGACTCAATGAGCAGTTCTTC
TRBV30,NA,NA,TRBJ2-3,CAWGLGAVDTQYF,TGTGCCTGGGGCCTGGGGGCAGTCGATACGCAGTATTTT
TRBV30,NA,NA,TRBJ2-7,CAWSVGSSYEQYF,TGTGCCTGGAGTGTAGGGAGCTCCTACGAGCAGTACTTC
TRBV7-9,NA,once,TRBJ1-1,CASSFRWNTEAFF,TGTGCCAGCAGCTTCCGGTGGAACACTGAAGCTTTCTTT
TRBV10-3,NA,NA,TRBJ2-1,CAISVGAGAGEQFF,TGTGCCATCAGTGTTGGGGCGGGGGCGGGTGAGCAGTTCTTC
TRBV6-1,NA,NA,TRBJ1-1,CASSELQVNTEAFF,TGTGCCAGCAGTGAATTACAGGTGAACACTGAAGCTTTCTTT
TRBV7-2,NA,few,TRBJ1-1,CASSFRALDTEAFF,TGTGCCAGCAGCTTCAGGGCACTTGACACTGAAGCTTTCTTT
TRBV15,TRBD1,NA,TRBJ2-1,CATKRGTGSYNEQFF,TGTGCCACCAAGAGGGGGACAGGGTCCTACAATGAGCAGTTCTTC
TRBV4-2,TRBD2,few,TRBJ2-7,CASSQVAGGYEQYF,TGTGCCAGCAGCCAGGTAGCGGGAGGCTACGAGCAGTACTTC
TRBV29-1,TRBD1,NA,TRBJ1-2,CSVGGQGVRYGYTF,TGCAGCGTTGGGGGACAGGGCGTTCGTTATGGCTACACCTTC
TRBV23-1,NA,NA,TRBJ1-2,CASRPMGGWTRAF,TGCGCCAGCAGGCCAATGGGGGGTTGGACACGGGCCTTC
TRBV6-6,TRBD1,NA,TRBJ1-1,CASSPPGTANTEAFF,TGTGCCAGCAGTCCCCCTGGGACAGCGAACACTGAAGCTTTCTTT